This is a list of T cell receptor beta chains from one sample in a study of neurological immune-mediated disorders. In TCRdb, the 5' RACE reads were re-called with MiXCR into one record per CDR3 protein. The sample holds about 55,000 distinct CDR3 sequences, about 4% seen once. Sequenced material: PBMCs. These receptor sequences come from a man aged 50-60 years with multiple sclerosis. The CDR3 runs from the conserved cysteine through the conserved F or W. The size entry is marked missing in some rows and otherwise reads once, few, many or a size class.

TRBJ1-6 | many | TRBV5-1 | CASSLEGSQDSPLHF
TRBJ2-2 | many | TRBV28 | CASSLRGQLTGELFF
TRBJ2-1 | many | TRBV7-3 | CASSATGTSGGREQFF
TRBJ2-2 | many | TRBV11-2 | CASSFRGAPGELFF
TRBJ1-5 | many | TRBV12-3/TRBV12-4 | CASSSRGRNQPQHF
TRBJ2-1 | many | TRBV6-5 | CASSYQLSGNEQFF
TRBJ1-4 | many | TRBV10-2 | CASSDTGATNEKLFF
TRBJ2-1 | many | TRBV7-3 | CASSPANGLRGEQFF
TRBJ1-1 | many | TRBV28 | CASSLNRMGQWNTEAFF
TRBJ1-5 | many | TRBV20-1 | CSAGDRGGQPQHF
TRBJ2-7 | many | TRBV5-1 | CASSFSGGSGYEQYF
TRBJ2-7 | many | TRBV25-1 | CASSDRGTPTYEQYF
TRBJ2-4 | many | TRBV5-1 | CASSLTPQASGSYRYF
TRBJ1-1 | many | TRBV20-1 | CSASPAVSRGSVTEAFF
TRBJ1-2 | NA | TRBV12-3/TRBV12-4 | CASSLGQRLNGYTF
TRBJ2-7 | many | TRBV7-8 | CASSTRRDSYEQYF
TRBJ2-7 | many | TRBV5-1 | CASSTGGDYEQYF
TRBJ1-6 | many | TRBV12-3/TRBV12-4 | CASSPHQGARNSPLHF
TRBJ2-5 | many | TRBV29-1 | CSGAGYRTAKETQYF
TRBJ2-5 | many | TRBV12-3/TRBV12-4 | CASSLREETQYF
TRBJ2-3 | many | TRBV21-1 | CASSRDFRTDTQYF